The 31 T cell receptor beta chains given below trace back to one sample, sequenced in a study of blood T cell repertoires in COVID-19. Clones were sequenced by immunoSEQ multiplex PCR, and TCRdb holds only the in-frame ones, with some missing. This table has 330,000 or so clones, around 90% appearing once. The specimen sequenced was PBMCs or T cells enriched from blood (not recorded which). Source of these receptors: a woman in her twenties or thirties who had recovered from COVID-19.

This clone was found once. This chain uses TRBV3-1 (or the pseudogene TRBV3-2) with TRBJ2-1, with D unresolved. The CDR3 has 13 residues. In germline, CDR1 is LGHDT, CDR2 YNNKEL (reference sequence). Trimming stripped 1 base from V and 5 bases from J, with 6 bases between. The CDR3 reads CASSQVRDNEQFF. CDR3 coding DNA: TGTGCCAGCAGCCAAGTTCGTGACAATGAGCAGTTCTTC.

The rearrangement joins TRBV3-1 (or the pseudogene TRBV3-2) to TRBJ2-1, with 8 bases matching TRBD2. CDR3 length equals 15 residues. Germline V gene lookup returns CDR1 LGHDT and CDR2 YNNKEL (reference sequence). The ends lost 2 bases at V and 4 bases at J; junction bases unmatched: 4. The CDR3 bases are TGTGCCAGCAGCCAACCAGCGGGGGTGTACAATGAGCAGTTCTTC. Translation: CASSQPAGVYNEQFF.

V is TRBV27 and J is TRBJ2-7; TRBD1 matches 7 bases. V shed 5 bases, J shed 6 bases, and the junction held 10 bases outside the gene matches. The CDR3 contains 14 residues. Per the germline V gene, CDR1 is MNHEY and CDR2 is SMNVEV (reference sequence). CDR3: CASSPTLTGSEQYF. Here the CDR3 DNA reads TGTGCCAGCAGTCCCACTTTGACAGGGAGCGAGCAGTACTTC.

J is TRBJ1-1 and V is TRBV2, with a weak D call TRBD1 (6 bases). The CDR3 spans 16 residues. Germline V gene data show CDR1 as SNHLY and CDR2 as FYNNEI. Trimming removed 0 bases from V and 5 bases from J, with 16 bases in between. The CDR3, as DNA: TGTGCCAGCAGTGAAGCGCTTCGTGGGGGCGGTACTGAAGCTTTCTTT. It encodes CASSEALRGGGTEAFF. Complete variable domain (other parts from reference TRBV2 and TRBJ1-1): EPEVTQTPSHQVTQMGQEVILRCVPISNHLYFYWYRQILGQKVEFLVSFYNNEISEKSEIFDDQFSVERPDGSNFTLKIRSTKLEDSAMYFCASSEALRGGGTEAFFGQGTRLTVV.

The V and J genes are TRBV4-1 and TRBJ1-2; 9 bases fit TRBD1. Germline V gives CDR1 MGHRA, CDR2 YSYEKL. CDR3 size: 17 residues. The J segment lost 0 bases and the V segment lost 2 bases, leaving 7 bases of the junction unmatched. As DNA, the CDR3 is TGCGCCAGCAGCCAATTACCGGGACAGGGTGCTAACTATGGCTACACCTTC. This translates into CASSQLPGQGANYGYTF.

V usage is TRBV3-1 (or the pseudogene TRBV3-2) and J usage is TRBJ2-7; no firm D call. V dropped 7 bases and J dropped 4 bases, with 11 bases sitting between them. CDR1 LGHDT and CDR2 YNNKEL come from the germline V gene (reference sequence). The CDR3 sequence is 12 residues long. The CDR3 nucleotides are TGTGCCAGCACGTCGTCCTTATACGAGCAGTACTTC. Translating it yields CASTSSLYEQYF.

The chain carries TRBV28 and TRBJ1-4; D is undetermined. This CDR3 spans 14 amino acids. Germline lookup yields CDR1 MDHEN and CDR2 SYDVKM. Trimming stripped 5 bases from V and 7 bases from J, with 14 bases between. The CDR3 nucleotides read TGTGCCAGCAGTAGCAGGAGGGTGGGTGAAAAACTGTTTTTT. As protein: CASSSRRVGEKLFF.

V and J are TRBV24-1 and TRBJ1-1; TRBD1 agrees at 9 bases. CDR3 size: 15 residues. Germline CDR1 reads KGHDR; CDR2 reads SFDVKD. The junction had 4 bases not matched to a gene; V was cut back by 2 bases and J by 4 bases. The CDR3 here is CATSDSTGGRTEAFF. Here the CDR3 DNA reads TGTGCCACCAGTGATTCCACAGGGGGCCGCACTGAAGCTTTCTTT.

The chain joins TRBV28 to TRBJ1-6; D perhaps matches TRBD1 (6 bases). The germline V gene encodes CDR1 MDHEN and CDR2 SYDVKM. The length of the CDR3 is 12 residues. Trimming stripped 10 bases from V and 12 bases from J, with 16 bases between. CDR3 DNA sequence: TGTGCCACCCTCGGGGGGCCGCTACCCCTCCACTTT. It translates to CATLGGPLPLHF. The variable domain in full, with the rest retrieved from reference TRBV28 and TRBJ1-6, is DVKVTQSSRYLVKRTGEKVFLECVQDMDHENMFWYRQDPGLGLRLIYFSYDVKMKEKGDIPEGYSVSREKKERFSLILESASTNQTSMYLCATLGGPLPLHFGNGTRLTVT.

Only a few counts were recorded for this clone. This chain connects TRBV7-9 to TRBJ2-1; TRBD2 matches 7 bases. The J segment lost 10 bases and the V segment lost 5 bases, leaving 11 bases of the junction unmatched. The CDR3 has 14 residues. Per germline, CDR1 SEHNR and CDR2 FQNEAQ (reference sequence). The CDR3 bases are TGTGCCAGCAGCCTGGACTGGGGGGGAGACGAGCAGTTCTTC. Its protein is CASSLDWGGDEQFF.

This rearrangement joins TRBV19 to TRBJ2-4, with a weak D call TRBD2 (6 bases). The CDR3 is made up of 17 amino acids. The germline V gene encodes CDR1 LNHDA and CDR2 SQIVND (reference sequence). V gave up 5 bases and J gave up 0 bases, with 17 bases separating them. DNA of the CDR3: TGTGCCAGTAGTGTGAGTCTAGTGGGACTAGCCAAAAACATTCAGTACTTC. This codes for CASSVSLVGLAKNIQYF.

V usage is TRBV7-9 and J usage is TRBJ1-1; D is uncertain. Looked up from germline, CDR1 is SEHNR and CDR2 is FQNEAQ (reference sequence). Trimming removed 3 bases at V and 10 bases at J, with 18 bases between. The CDR3 runs 14 residues. The CDR3 is CASSFGGALLAAFF. CDR3 nucleotides: TGTGCCAGCAGCTTCGGCGGAGCCTTGCTTGCAGCTTTCTTT.

This clone has only one observation. The rearrangement links TRBV27 to TRBJ1-5, with a possible D match to TRBD1 (5 bases). V was shortened by 8 bases and J by 0 bases, with 17 bases between the two germline ends. CDR3 length: 16 residues. Per germline, CDR1 MNHEY and CDR2 SMNVEV (reference sequence). The CDR3 DNA follows: TGTGCCAGCTCACCGTGGGGCCCCGATAGCAATCAGCCCCAGCATTTT. It specifies CASSPWGPDSNQPQHF.

V and J are TRBV11-3 and TRBJ2-7, with 8 bases fitting TRBD1. V was clipped by 4 bases and J by 2 bases; unmatched bases: 7. Looked up from germline, CDR1 is SGHNT and CDR2 is YENEEA. The CDR3 extends over 15 amino acids. The CDR3 loop reads CASSSGQGITYEQYF. The CDR3, as DNA: TGTGCCAGCAGCTCCGGACAGGGCATTACCTACGAGCAGTACTTC.

This chain connects TRBV3-1 (or the pseudogene TRBV3-2) to TRBJ2-7; no clear D gene. CDR3 size: 16 residues. Germline V CDR1 and CDR2: LGHDT, YNNKEL (reference sequence). The germline V and J ends were trimmed by 1 base and 3 bases, with 16 bases remaining between them. The CDR3 loop is CASSQVVSLRLYEQYF. The CDR3 coding sequence is TGTGCCAGCAGCCAAGTGGTGAGTCTACGCCTCTACGAGCAGTACTTC.

For the CDR3, the DNA is TGTGCCAGCAGTTCAACAGGGGCCCCGAACACTGAAGCTTTCTTT. Amino acids: CASSSTGAPNTEAFF. The rearrangement uses TRBV28 and TRBJ1-1, with 7 bases matching TRBD1. This CDR3 comprises 15 residues. Germline CDR1 and CDR2: MDHEN and SYDVKM. Losses at the gene ends were 4 bases for V and 1 base for J; bases not matched to a gene: 6.

The rearrangement links TRBV5-5 to TRBJ1-2; 10 positions agree with TRBD1. The CDR3 contains 15 residues. Germline V lookup: CDR1 SGHKS, CDR2 YYEKEE (reference sequence). The V and J ends lost 0 bases and 3 bases, in that order; junction bases with no gene match: 2. The CDR3 nucleotides are TGTGCCAGCAGCTTGGGACAGGGGGCGGACTATGGCTACACCTTC. Translated, it gives CASSLGQGADYGYTF.

The rearrangement uses TRBV28 and TRBJ1-2; D call uncertain. The CDR3 totals 13 residues. V was trimmed by 8 bases and J by 3 bases, leaving 13 bases between them. The germline gives CDR1 MDHEN, CDR2 SYDVKM. CDR3: CASRSGLDYGYTF. The CDR3, as DNA: TGTGCCAGCCGATCAGGTTTGGACTATGGCTACACCTTC.

This clone has just one count. The chain carries TRBV5-1 and TRBJ2-3; D perhaps matches TRBD1 (6 bases). This CDR3 has 15 residues. V shed 0 bases and J shed 2 bases, with 10 bases lying between them. Germline V CDR1 and CDR2: SGHRS, YFSETQ. This CDR3 is CASSLEQGITDTQYF. CDR3 DNA sequence: TGCGCCAGCAGCTTGGAACAGGGAATCACAGATACGCAGTATTTT. Based on the CDR3 plus reference TRBV5-1 and TRBJ2-3, the full variable domain is KAGVTQTPRYLIKTRGQQVTLSCSPISGHRSVSWYQQTPGQGLQFLFEYFSETQRNKGNFPGRFSGRQFSNSRSEMNVSTLELGDSALYLCASSLEQGITDTQYFGPGTRLTVL.

The chain combines TRBV11-3 with TRBJ2-2; D is unresolved. With 2 bases removed from V and 4 bases from J, the gap between germline ends came to 8 bases. CDR3 length: 14 amino acids. Germline values: CDR1 SGHNT, CDR2 YENEEA. CDR3 bases: TGTGCCAGCAGCTTATATCCGGGCACCGGGGAGCTGTTTTTT. Translating gives CASSLYPGTGELFF.

The V gene is TRBV18, the J gene TRBJ1-3; D not certain. Germline V lookup: CDR1 KGHSH, CDR2 LQKENI. The V and J ends lost 3 bases and 0 bases respectively, with 15 bases between them. This CDR3 spans 17 amino acids. CDR3 in DNA: TGTGCCAGCTCACCGGGGAGACCGACGATCTCTGGAAACACCATATATTTT. Amino acid sequence: CASSPGRPTISGNTIYF.

V usage is TRBV7-9 and J usage is TRBJ2-5, with a possible D match to TRBD1 (5 bases). Deletions cut 6 bases from V and 5 bases from J, with 22 bases between. This CDR3 is built from 16 residues. Germline loops: CDR1 SEHNR, CDR2 FQNEAQ (reference sequence). CDR3 sequence: CASSPFLRVAGETQYF. The CDR3 nucleotides are TGTGCCAGCAGTCCTTTCTTACGGGTGGCAGGGGAGACCCAGTACTTC.

The chain uses TRBV19 and TRBJ2-7; TRBD1 matches at 8 bases. This CDR3 contains 13 residues. V dropped 8 bases and J dropped 0; count of bases not matched to a gene: 3. Looked up from germline, CDR1 is LNHDA and CDR2 is SQIVND (reference sequence). In DNA form, the CDR3 reads TGTGCCAGTGGACAGGGAACCTCCTACGAGCAGTACTTC. This gives the protein CASGQGTSYEQYF. The full variable domain, completed using reference TRBV19 and TRBJ2-7, is DGGITQSPKYLFRKEGQNVTLSCEQNLNHDAMYWYRQDPGQGLRLIYYSQIVNDFQKGDIAEGYSVSREKKESFPLTVTSAQKNPTAFYLCASGQGTSYEQYFGPGTRLTVT.

V is TRBV27 and J is TRBJ1-1; D is undetermined. V gave up 5 bases and J gave up 1 base, with 11 bases separating them. Germline assignment: CDR1 MNHEY and CDR2 SMNVEV (reference sequence). CDR3 length equals 14 residues. The CDR3 bases are TGTGCCAGCAGTCCCCTCGCAGGGAACACTGAAGCTTTCTTT. Translation: CASSPLAGNTEAFF.

CDR3 loop: CASSVGGRNEQFF. CDR3 nucleotide sequence: TGTGCCAGCAGCGTAGGGGGCCGAAATGAGCAGTTCTTC. The chain recombines TRBV9 with TRBJ2-1; tentatively, D is TRBD1 (5 bases). This CDR3 comprises 13 residues. CDR1 and CDR2 from the germline V gene are SGDLS and YYNGEE. Trimming pared 0 bases from V and 7 bases from J, leaving 8 bases between.

The chain links TRBV11-2 to TRBJ1-3, with D unresolved. CDR3 length: 15 amino acids. Germline values: CDR1 SGHAT, CDR2 FQNNGV. The ends were cut back, 1 base at V and 0 bases at J, with 7 bases in the middle. CDR3 loop: CASSLGPSSGNTIYF. DNA for the CDR3: TGTGCCAGCAGCTTAGGCCCGAGCTCTGGAAACACCATATATTTT. The variable domain in full, with the rest retrieved from reference TRBV11-2 and TRBJ1-3, is EAGVAQSPRYKIIEKRQSVAFWCNPISGHATLYWYQQILGQGPKLLIQFQNNGVVDDSQLPKDRFSAERLKGVDSTLKIQPAKLEDSAVYLCASSLGPSSGNTIYFGEGSWLTVV.

The count of this clone is one. V gene TRBV6-1 combines with J gene TRBJ2-2; 7 positions match TRBD2. The V gene end was trimmed by 3 bases and the J gene end by 0 bases; junction bases not matched to a gene: 10. This CDR3 is built from 18 residues. CDR1 is MNHNS, CDR2 SASEGT, per germline. The DNA of the CDR3 is TGTGCCAGCAGTGATCCCCTAGCGGTTATCGCGAACACCGGGGAGCTGTTTTTT. Its protein is CASSDPLAVIANTGELFF.

V and J are TRBV29-1 and TRBJ2-3; 8 bases match TRBD2. After removal of 3 bases from V and 5 bases from J, the junction contained 1 base not matched to a gene. Germline V gene lookup returns CDR1 SQVTM and CDR2 ANQGSEA. This CDR3 is built from 12 residues. The CDR3, as DNA: TGCAGCGTTGACCGGGGGGGAGATACGCAGTATTTT. This sequence encodes CSVDRGGDTQYF.

V and J are TRBV20-1 and TRBJ2-7; perhaps TRBD2 as D (6 bases). The CDR3 is 11 amino acids. V lost 6 bases and J 6 bases, leaving 12 bases between the germline ends. In germline, CDR1 is DFQATT, CDR2 SNEGSKA (reference sequence). In nucleotides, the CDR3 is TGCAGTGCCCGCCGGGGGTCCGAGCAGTACTTC. Its protein product is CSARRGSEQYF.

About this clone itself: The sample has other DNA sequences that encode this CDR3 too. The CDR3 is CASSPTGRTEAFF. The CDR3 DNA sequence: TGTGCCAGCAGTCCAACAGGGCGGACTGAAGCTTTCTTT. The chain combines TRBV7-2 with TRBJ1-1; perhaps TRBD1 as D (6 bases). The CDR3 consists of 13 residues. V was trimmed by 6 bases and J by 5 bases, leaving 13 bases between them. Germline CDR1 and CDR2: SGHTA and FQGNSA.

The V and J genes are TRBV13 and TRBJ2-1, with D perhaps TRBD1 (6 bases). V dropped 8 bases and J dropped 5 bases, with 13 bases sitting between them. The germline gives CDR1 PRHDT, CDR2 FYEKMQ (reference sequence). The CDR3 is made up of 13 amino acids. The CDR3 DNA follows: TGTGCCAGCGGGGCCGGGGACAACAATGAGCAGTTCTTC. The encoded protein is CASGAGDNNEQFF.